The entry below describes one TCR beta chain. The data were obtained in a study of blood T cell repertoires in COVID-19. On the study more broadly: Samples representing acute and convalescent COVID-19 were sourced from the United States, Italy and Spain.

The repertoire was sequenced with immunoSEQ multiplex PCR; TCRdb's copy has only in-frame clones and lacks some. The sample consists of roughly 67,000 clones, 76% of them appearing once. The sequenced sample consisted of peripheral blood. This TCR came from a woman in her forties or fifties with active or convalescent COVID-19.

The CDR3 DNA reads as TGTGCCAGCAGTTTAAGCGGGACCATCTACAATGAGCAGTTCTTC. It codes for CASSLSGTIYNEQFF. V and J are TRBV27 and TRBJ2-1, with 7 positions matching TRBD2. After removal of 2 bases from V and 3 bases from J, the junction contained 4 bases not matched to a gene. Germline V lookup: CDR1 MNHEY, CDR2 SMNVEV (reference sequence). The CDR3 is 15 amino acids.